This TCR beta chain was captured in a study of long-term antiretroviral therapy in people with HIV. Overall study results and limits: The study collected no data on ART adherence, viral resistance or therapy changes. Post-treatment diversity went higher with ART but stayed below transplant donor controls. HIV repertoires covered narrower CDR3 length ranges than controls did.

The libraries were made with immunoSEQ v3.0 at survey level. Profiled with immunoSEQ multiplex PCR; TCRdb holds only in-frame clones, not every one. The sample includes about 34,000 clones, about 80% of them seen just once. In regard to this clone: The antigen remains undetermined.

The CDR3 totals 16 residues. The ends were cut back, 0 bases at V and 0 bases at J, with 8 bases in the middle. Germline CDR1 reads LNHNV; CDR2 reads YYDKDF (reference sequence). This material consisted of unsorted PBMCs, taken 0.4 years before starting antiretroviral therapy. The chain couples TRBV15 to TRBJ1-4, with a possible D match to TRBD1 (5 bases). The sequence came from a man aged 18 to 30 with HIV. The CDR3 bases are TGTGCCACCAGCAGAGATGCGGGGGCAACTAATGAAAAACTGTTTTTT. It specifies CATSRDAGATNEKLFF.